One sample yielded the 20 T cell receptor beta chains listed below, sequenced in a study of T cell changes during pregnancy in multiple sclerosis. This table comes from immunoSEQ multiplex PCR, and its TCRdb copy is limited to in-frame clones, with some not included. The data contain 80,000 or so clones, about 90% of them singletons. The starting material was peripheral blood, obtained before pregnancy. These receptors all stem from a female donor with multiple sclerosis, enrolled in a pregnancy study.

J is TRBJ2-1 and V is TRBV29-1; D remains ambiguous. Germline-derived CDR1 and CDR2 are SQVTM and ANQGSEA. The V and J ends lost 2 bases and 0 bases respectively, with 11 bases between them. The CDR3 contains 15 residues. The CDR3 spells CSVEPAGTSYNEQFF. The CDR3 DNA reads TGCAGCGTTGAACCCGCAGGTACCTCCTACAATGAGCAGTTCTTC.

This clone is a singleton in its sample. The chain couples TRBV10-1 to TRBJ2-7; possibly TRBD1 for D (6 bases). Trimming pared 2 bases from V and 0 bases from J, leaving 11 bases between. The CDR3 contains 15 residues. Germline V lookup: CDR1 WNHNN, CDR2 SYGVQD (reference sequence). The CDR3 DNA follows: TGCGCCAGCAGTGAGATGGCAGGGGACTCCTACGAGCAGTACTTC. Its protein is CASSEMAGDSYEQYF.

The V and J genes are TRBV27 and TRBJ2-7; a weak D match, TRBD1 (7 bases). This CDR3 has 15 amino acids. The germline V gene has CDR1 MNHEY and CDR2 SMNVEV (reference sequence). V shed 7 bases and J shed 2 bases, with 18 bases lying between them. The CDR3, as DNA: TGTGCCAGCATCGTCAGGGGGGCAGGGACCTACGAGCAGTACTTC. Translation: CASIVRGAGTYEQYF.

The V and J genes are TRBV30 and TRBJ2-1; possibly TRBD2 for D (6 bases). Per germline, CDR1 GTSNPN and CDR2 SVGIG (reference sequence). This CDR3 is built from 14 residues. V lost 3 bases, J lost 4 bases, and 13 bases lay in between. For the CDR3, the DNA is TGTGCCTGGAGGCGTGGAGGGGTGTACAATGAGCAGTTCTTC. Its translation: CAWRRGGVYNEQFF.

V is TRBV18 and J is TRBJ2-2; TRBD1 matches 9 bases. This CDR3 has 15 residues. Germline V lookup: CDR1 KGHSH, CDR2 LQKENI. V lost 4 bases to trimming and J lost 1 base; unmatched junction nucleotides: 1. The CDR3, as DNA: TGTGCCAGCTCACAGGGACAGGGGAACACCGGGGAGCTGTTTTTT. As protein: CASSQGQGNTGELFF.

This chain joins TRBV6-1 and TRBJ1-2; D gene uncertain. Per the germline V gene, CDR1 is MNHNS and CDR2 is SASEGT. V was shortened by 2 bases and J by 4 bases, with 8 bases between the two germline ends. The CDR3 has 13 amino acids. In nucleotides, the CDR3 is TGTGCCAGCAGTGAAACAGATATCTATGGCTACACCTTC. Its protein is CASSETDIYGYTF.

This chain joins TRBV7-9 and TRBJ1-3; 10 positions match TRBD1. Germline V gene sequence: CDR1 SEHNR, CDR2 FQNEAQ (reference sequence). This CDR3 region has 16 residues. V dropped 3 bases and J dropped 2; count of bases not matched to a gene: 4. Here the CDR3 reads CASSLTGGPPGNTIYF. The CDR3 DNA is TGTGCCAGCAGCTTGACAGGGGGCCCGCCTGGAAACACCATATATTTT.

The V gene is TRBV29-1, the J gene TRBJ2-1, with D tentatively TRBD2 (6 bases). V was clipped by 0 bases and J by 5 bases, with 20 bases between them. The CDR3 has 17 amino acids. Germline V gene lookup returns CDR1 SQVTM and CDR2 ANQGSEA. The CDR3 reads CSVEDFGLPVIHNEQFF. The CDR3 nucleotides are TGCAGCGTTGAAGATTTCGGACTACCCGTGATACACAATGAGCAGTTCTTC.

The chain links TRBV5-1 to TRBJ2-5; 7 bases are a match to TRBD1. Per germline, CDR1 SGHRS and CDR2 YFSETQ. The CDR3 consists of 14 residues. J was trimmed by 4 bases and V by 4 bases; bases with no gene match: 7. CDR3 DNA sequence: TGCGCCAGCAGCCAAGACAGGGTTCGAGAGACCCAGTACTTC. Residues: CASSQDRVRETQYF.

The CDR3 spells CASSLELERWEGYTF. CDR3 nucleotide sequence: TGCGCCAGCAGCTTGGAACTAGAGAGGTGGGAAGGCTACACCTTC. This chain joins TRBV5-1 and TRBJ1-2, with no clear D. Between the trimmed V and J ends, which lost 0 bases and 8 bases, there was a span of 17 bases. The germline V gene encodes CDR1 SGHRS and CDR2 YFSETQ. The CDR3 has 15 amino acids.

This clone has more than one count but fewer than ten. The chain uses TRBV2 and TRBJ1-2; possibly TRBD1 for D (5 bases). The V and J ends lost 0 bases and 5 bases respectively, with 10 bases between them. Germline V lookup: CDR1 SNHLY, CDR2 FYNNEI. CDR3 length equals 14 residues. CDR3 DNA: TGTGCCAGCAGTGAAGCGGACAAAGGGTATGGCTACACCTTC. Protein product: CASSEADKGYGYTF.

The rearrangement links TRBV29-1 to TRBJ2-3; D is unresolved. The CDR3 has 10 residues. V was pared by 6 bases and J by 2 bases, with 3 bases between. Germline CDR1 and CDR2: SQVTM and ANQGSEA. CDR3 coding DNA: TGCAGCGTCAACACAGATACGCAGTATTTT. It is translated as CSVNTDTQYF.

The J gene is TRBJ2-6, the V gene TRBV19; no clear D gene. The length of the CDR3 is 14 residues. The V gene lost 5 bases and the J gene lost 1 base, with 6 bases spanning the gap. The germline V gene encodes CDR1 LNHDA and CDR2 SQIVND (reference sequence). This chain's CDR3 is CASSWSSGANVLTF. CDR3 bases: TGTGCCAGTAGTTGGAGTTCTGGGGCCAACGTCCTGACTTTC.

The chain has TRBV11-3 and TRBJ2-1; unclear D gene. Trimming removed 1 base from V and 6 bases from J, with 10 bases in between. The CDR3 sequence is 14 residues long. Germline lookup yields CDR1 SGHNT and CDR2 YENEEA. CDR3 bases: TGTGCCAGCAGCTTAGCCGACTGGCCCAATGAGCAGTTCTTC. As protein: CASSLADWPNEQFF.

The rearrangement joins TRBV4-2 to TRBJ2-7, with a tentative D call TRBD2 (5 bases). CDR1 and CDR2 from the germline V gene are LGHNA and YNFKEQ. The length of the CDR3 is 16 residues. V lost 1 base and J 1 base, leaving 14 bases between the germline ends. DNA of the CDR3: TGTGCCAGCAGCCAAGGTGTGGGAACGGGGTCCTACGAGCAGTACTTC. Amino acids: CASSQGVGTGSYEQYF.

CDR3 loop: CASSLGAAGELFF. The CDR3 nucleotides are TGTGCCAGCAGCTTAGGAGCGGCCGGGGAGCTGTTTTTT. V gene TRBV11-3 combines with J gene TRBJ2-2, with D possibly being TRBD2 (5 bases). V was trimmed by 1 base and J by 6 bases, leaving 6 bases between them. CDR1 and CDR2 (germline): SGHNT, YENEEA. The CDR3 has 13 amino acids.

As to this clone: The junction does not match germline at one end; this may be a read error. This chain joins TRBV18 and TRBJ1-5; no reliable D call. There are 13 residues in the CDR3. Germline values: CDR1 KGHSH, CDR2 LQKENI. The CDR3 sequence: CASSLSSSQPQHF. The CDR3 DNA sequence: TGTGCCAGCTCCCTCAGTAGCAGTCAGCCCCAGCATTTT.

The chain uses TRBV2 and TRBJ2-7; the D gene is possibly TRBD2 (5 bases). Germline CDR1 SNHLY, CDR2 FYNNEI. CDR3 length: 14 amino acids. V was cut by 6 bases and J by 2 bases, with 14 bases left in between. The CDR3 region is CASSPSLGAYEQYF. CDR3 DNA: TGTGCCAGCAGCCCTAGCCTCGGGGCCTACGAGCAGTACTTC.

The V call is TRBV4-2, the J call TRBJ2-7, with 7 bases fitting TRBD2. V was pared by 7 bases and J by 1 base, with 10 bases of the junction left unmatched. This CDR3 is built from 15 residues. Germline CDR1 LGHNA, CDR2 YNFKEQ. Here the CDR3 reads CASNLEAGESYEQYF. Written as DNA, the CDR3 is TGTGCCAGCAACCTGGAGGCGGGAGAATCCTACGAGCAGTACTTC.

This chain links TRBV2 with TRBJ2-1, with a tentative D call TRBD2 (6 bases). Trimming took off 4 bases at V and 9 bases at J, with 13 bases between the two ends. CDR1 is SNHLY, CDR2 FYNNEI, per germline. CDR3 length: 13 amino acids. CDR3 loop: CASSVTSRGEQFF. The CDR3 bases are TGTGCCAGCAGTGTAACTAGCCGGGGTGAGCAGTTCTTC.